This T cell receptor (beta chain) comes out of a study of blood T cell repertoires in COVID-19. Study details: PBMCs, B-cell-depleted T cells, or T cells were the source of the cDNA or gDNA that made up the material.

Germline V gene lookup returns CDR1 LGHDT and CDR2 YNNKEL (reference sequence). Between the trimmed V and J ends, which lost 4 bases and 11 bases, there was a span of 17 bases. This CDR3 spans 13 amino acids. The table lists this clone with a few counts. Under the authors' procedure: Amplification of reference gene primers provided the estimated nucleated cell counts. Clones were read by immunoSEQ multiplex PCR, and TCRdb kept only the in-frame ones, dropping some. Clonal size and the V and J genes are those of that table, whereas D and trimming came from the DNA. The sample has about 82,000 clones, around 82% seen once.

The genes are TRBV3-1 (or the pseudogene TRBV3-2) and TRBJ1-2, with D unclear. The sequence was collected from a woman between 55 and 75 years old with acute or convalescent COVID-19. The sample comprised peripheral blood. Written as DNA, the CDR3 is TGTGCCAGCAGCCCACTCGCAAACGCTAAATACACCTTC. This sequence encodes CASSPLANAKYTF.